This TCR beta chain was profiled in a study of siplizumab effects on memory and regulatory T cells. The protocol was immunoSEQ multiplex PCR, while the TCRdb copy is restricted to in-frame clones and leaves out a portion. Among some 100,000 clones listed, around 92% were seen once. The material sequenced was CD4+ T cells sorted from blood. This TCR was sampled from a human donor in good health. Some clones in this sample may be carry-over from other donors' samples.

This chain's CDR3 is CASSQGSAITLAKNIQYF. In nucleotides, the CDR3 is TGTGCCAGCAGCCAAGGGTCTGCGATAACGCTAGCCAAAAACATTCAGTACTTC. This chain connects TRBV4-2 to TRBJ2-4; no clear D. Per germline, CDR1 LGHNA and CDR2 YNFKEQ. Trimming removed 1 base from V and 0 bases from J, with 16 bases in between. This CDR3 region has 18 residues.